The table lists the clone carrying this T cell receptor (beta chain) with many counts. The antigen is undetermined. The sample belongs to a study of T cell repertoires in cytomegalovirus infection. Across the whole study: Both a matching HLA type and CMV infection were indicated by public TCR beta signatures.

TCRdb used MiXCR to reprocess the reads, holding one entry per CDR3 protein. The sample holds around 270,000 distinct CDR3 sequences; roughly 10% are singletons and the top ten take more than 13%. Unmatched junction bases numbered 5, after V lost 6 bases and J lost 5 bases. This CDR3 has 13 amino acids. Germline V lookup: CDR1 MDHEN, CDR2 SYDVKM. Overall study results and limits: Carriage of CMV together with the relevant HLA was identifiable through cumulative public TCR beta family frequency. The ex vivo response was dominated by HLA-C-restricted CMV-specific TCR beta clonotypes.

The source material was PBMCs. This chain uses TRBV28 with TRBJ2-5; 8 bases align to TRBD1. The TCR comes from a human donor in good health (CMV status not recorded). Some clones in this sample may be carry-over from other donors' samples. Here the CDR3 reads CASRLTGAETQYF. The CDR3 DNA follows: TGTGCCAGCAGGCTGACAGGGGCGGAGACCCAGTACTTC.